This T cell receptor (beta chain) was retrieved from a study of T cell responses to AZD1222 COVID-19 vaccine. General study points: Clonal diversity was possibly underestimated; the donors were predominantly white British and more often female. The span of vaccine-associated CD4 TCRs extended across spike, with dominance at 160-218 and 743-854. Once two AZD1222 doses were given, Spike-specific TCR breadth and depth went up. Close to half of all spike-specific TCRs reportedly target regions of the variants that are unmutated.

This table comes from immunoSEQ multiplex PCR, and its TCRdb copy is limited to in-frame clones, with some not included. This sample has 160,000 or so clones, with almost 90% found just once. Deletions cut 8 bases from V and 4 bases from J, with 12 bases between. This CDR3 spans 12 amino acids. Germline V gives CDR1 SNHLY, CDR2 FYNNEI. Comments on this clone: What it recognizes is unknown.

This receptor was obtained from an adult in good health. The rearrangement uses TRBV2 and TRBJ2-7; no firm D call. Sequencing used peripheral blood, obtained on day 0 of AZD1222 vaccination. The CDR3 protein is CASRTDLYEQYF. DNA for the CDR3: TGTGCCAGCCGGACGGACCTTTACGAGCAGTACTTC.